This T cell receptor beta chain appears in the sequencing data of a study of T-cell memory formation after mild COVID-19. Notes on this clonotype: Antigen unknown.

Study-wide results and limits: The study found contracting CD4+ clones mainly in CM and EM and contracting CD8+ clones in EMRA. Later expanders leaned CD4+, whereas clones that contracted between day 15 and 85 were balanced CD4/CD8. Certain responding clones were present in pre-infection memory, suggesting participation of cross-reactive memory.

Trimming removed 2 bases from V and 2 bases from J; junction bases left unmatched: 9. CDR3 length: 19 amino acids. CDR1 MNHEY and CDR2 SVGEGT come from the germline V gene. Constant-segment primers served in 5'RACE that generated TCR alpha and TCR beta cDNA libraries bearing sample barcodes and UMIs. TCRdb analysed the 5' RACE reads with MiXCR anew, one entry per CDR3 protein. The sample holds 150,000 to 200,000 distinct CDR3 sequences; approximately 15% are singletons and the top ten take less than 15%. This receptor was taken from an adult woman who had mild COVID-19 (a few samples of this study predate the infection). Cell type and time point are not known. Sequenced material: PBMCs or a T cell subset sorted from them (not recorded which). The chain couples TRBV6-2 or TRBV6-3 to TRBJ2-1, with 13 bases matching TRBD2. The CDR3 region is CASSYPTSGRAHAYNEQFF. CDR3 nucleotide sequence: TGTGCCAGCAGTTACCCTACTAGCGGGAGGGCCCACGCCTACAATGAGCAGTTCTTC.